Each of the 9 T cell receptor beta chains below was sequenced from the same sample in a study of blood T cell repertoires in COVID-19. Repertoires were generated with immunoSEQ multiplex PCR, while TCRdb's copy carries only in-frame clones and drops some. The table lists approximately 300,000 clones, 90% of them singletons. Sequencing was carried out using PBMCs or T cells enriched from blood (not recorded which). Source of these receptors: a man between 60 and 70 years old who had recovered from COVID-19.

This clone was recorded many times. The CDR3: CAFGPTQETQYF. In nucleotides, the CDR3 is TGTGCCTTTGGGCCCACCCAAGAGACCCAGTACTTC. The chain is built from TRBV30 and TRBJ2-5, with D uncertain. The germline V gene encodes CDR1 GTSNPN and CDR2 SVGIG (reference sequence). V lost 7 bases and J lost 1, with 10 bases in between. This CDR3 has 12 residues.

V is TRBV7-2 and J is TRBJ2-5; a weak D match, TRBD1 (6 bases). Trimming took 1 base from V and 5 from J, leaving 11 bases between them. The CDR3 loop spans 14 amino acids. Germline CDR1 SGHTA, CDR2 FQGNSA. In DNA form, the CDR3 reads TGTGCCAGCAGCTTAGGGGGGCGCTTGGAGACCCAGTACTTC. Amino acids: CASSLGGRLETQYF.

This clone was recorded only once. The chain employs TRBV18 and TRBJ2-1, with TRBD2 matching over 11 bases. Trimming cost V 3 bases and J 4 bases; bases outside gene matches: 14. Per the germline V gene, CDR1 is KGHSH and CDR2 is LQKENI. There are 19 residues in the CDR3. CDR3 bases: TGTGCCAGCTCACCTCGCCAAACAACCGGGACTAGCGGTTACAATGAGCAGTTCTTC. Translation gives CASSPRQTTGTSGYNEQFF.

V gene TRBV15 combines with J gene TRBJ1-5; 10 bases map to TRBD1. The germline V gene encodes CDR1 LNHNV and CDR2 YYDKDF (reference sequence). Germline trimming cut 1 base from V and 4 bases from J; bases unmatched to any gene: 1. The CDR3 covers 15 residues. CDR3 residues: CATSRGTGGNQPQHF. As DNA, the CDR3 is TGTGCCACCAGCAGAGGGACAGGGGGGAATCAGCCCCAGCATTTT.

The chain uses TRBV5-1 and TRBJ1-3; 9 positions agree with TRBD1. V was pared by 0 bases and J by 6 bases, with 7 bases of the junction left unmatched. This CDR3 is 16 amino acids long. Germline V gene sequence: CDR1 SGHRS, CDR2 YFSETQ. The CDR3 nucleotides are TGCGCCAGCAGCTTGGGCTCCGGGACAGGGTTAAACACCATATATTTT. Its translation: CASSLGSGTGLNTIYF.

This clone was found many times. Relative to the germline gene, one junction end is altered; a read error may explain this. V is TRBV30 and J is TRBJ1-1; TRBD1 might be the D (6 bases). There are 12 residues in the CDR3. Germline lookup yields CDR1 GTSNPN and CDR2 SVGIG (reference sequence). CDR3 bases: TGTGCCTGGAGTCCAACACGACAGGCGGTCCTCTTT. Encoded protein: CAWSPTRQAVLF.

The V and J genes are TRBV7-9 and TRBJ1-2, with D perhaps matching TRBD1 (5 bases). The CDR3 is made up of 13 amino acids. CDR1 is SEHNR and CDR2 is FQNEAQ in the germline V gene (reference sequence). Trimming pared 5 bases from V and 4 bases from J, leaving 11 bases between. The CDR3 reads CASSLGLVYGYTF. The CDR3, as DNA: TGTGCCAGCAGCCTGGGGCTGGTCTATGGCTACACCTTC.

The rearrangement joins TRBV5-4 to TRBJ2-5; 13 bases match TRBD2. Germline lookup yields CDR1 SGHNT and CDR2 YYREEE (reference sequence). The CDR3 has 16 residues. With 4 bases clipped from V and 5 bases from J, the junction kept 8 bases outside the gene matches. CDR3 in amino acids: CASSTGTSGTWETQYF. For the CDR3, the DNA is TGTGCCAGCAGCACAGGGACTAGCGGGACTTGGGAGACCCAGTACTTC.

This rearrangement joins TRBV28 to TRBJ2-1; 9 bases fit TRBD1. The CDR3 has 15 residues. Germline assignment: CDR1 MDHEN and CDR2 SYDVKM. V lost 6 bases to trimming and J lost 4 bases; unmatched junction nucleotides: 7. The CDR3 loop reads CASSFGDREYNEQFF. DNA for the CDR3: TGTGCCAGCAGCTTCGGGGACAGGGAATACAATGAGCAGTTCTTC.